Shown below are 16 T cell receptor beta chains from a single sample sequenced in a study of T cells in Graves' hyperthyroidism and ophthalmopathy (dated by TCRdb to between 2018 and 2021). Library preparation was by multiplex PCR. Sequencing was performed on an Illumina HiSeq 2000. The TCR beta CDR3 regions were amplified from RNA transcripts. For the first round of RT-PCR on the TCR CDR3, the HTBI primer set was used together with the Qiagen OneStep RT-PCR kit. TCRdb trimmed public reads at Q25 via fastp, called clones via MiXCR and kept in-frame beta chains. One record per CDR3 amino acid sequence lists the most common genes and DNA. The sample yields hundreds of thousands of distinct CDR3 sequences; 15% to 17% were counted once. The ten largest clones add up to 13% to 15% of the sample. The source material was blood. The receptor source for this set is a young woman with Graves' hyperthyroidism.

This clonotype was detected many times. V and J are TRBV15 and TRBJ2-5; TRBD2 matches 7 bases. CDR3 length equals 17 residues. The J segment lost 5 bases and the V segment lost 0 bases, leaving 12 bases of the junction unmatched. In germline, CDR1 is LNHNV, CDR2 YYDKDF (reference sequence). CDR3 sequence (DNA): TGTGCCACCAGCAGAGATGTTTCACGGGGAGGGGTGGAGACCCAGTACTTC. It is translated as CATSRDVSRGGVETQYF.

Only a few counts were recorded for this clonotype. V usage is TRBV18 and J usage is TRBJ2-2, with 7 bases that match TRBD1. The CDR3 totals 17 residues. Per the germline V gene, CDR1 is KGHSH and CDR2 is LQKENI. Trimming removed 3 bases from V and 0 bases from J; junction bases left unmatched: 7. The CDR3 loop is CASSPVSGTANTGELFF. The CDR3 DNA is TGTGCCAGCTCACCGGTCTCCGGGACAGCGAACACCGGGGAGCTGTTTTTT.

Here the CDR3 reads CSARDSTGGRLDTQYF. CDR3 bases: TGCAGTGCTAGAGACAGTACGGGGGGGCGGCTAGATACGCAGTATTTT. The chain links TRBV20-1 to TRBJ2-3, with 8 bases aligning to TRBD2. The CDR3 loop spans 16 amino acids. V lost 0 bases, J lost 5 bases, and 10 bases stayed unmatched. Germline V gene sequence: CDR1 DFQATT, CDR2 SNEGSKA (reference sequence).

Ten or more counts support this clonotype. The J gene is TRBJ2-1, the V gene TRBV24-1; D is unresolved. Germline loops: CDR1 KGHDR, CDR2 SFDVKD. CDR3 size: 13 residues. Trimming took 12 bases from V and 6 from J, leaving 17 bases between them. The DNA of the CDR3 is TGTGCCTGCGGTCGCCCATCGGCCAATGAGCAGTTCTTC. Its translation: CACGRPSANEQFF.

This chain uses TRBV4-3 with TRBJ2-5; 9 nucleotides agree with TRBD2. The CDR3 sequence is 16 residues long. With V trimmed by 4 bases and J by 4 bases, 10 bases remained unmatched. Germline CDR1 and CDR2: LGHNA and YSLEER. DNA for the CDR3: TGCGCCAGCAGCCCGAGCCAGCGGGGGGCCGGAGAGACCCAGTACTTC. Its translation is CASSPSQRGAGETQYF.

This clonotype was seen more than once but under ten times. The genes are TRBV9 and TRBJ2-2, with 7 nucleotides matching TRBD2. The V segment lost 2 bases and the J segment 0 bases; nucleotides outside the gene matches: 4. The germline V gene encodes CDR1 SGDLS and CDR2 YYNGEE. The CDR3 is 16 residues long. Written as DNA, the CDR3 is TGTGCCAGCAGCGTTGGAGCGGGATCGAACACCGGGGAGCTGTTTTTT. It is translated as CASSVGAGSNTGELFF.

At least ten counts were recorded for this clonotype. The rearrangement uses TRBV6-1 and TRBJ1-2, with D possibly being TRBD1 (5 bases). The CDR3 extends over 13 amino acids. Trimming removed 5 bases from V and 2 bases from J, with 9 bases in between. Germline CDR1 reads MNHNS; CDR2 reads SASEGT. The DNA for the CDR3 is TGTGCCAGCAGTTACGGGGACAACTATGGCTACACCTTC. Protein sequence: CASSYGDNYGYTF.

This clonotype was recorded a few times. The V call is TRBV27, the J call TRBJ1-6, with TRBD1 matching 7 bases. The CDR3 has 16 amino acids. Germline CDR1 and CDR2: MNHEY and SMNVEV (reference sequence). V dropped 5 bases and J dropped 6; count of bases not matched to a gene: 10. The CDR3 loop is CASSIDRALGNSPLHF. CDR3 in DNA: TGTGCCAGCAGTATAGACAGGGCACTTGGTAATTCACCCCTCCACTTT.

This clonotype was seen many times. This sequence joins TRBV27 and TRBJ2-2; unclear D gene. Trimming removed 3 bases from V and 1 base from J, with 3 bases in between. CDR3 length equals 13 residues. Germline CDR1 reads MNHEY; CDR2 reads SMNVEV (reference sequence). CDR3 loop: CASSFGNTGELFF. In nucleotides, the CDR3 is TGTGCCAGCAGTTTCGGGAACACCGGGGAGCTGTTTTTT.

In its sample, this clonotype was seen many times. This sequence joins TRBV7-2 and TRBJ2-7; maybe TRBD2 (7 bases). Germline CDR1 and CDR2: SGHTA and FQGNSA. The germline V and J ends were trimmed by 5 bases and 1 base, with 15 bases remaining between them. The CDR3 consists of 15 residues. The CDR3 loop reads CASSPRGGLSYEQYF. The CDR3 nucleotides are TGTGCCAGCAGCCCAAGGGGGGGACTTTCCTACGAGCAGTACTTC. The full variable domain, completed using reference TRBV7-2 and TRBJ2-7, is GAGVSQSPSNKVTEKGKDVELRCDPISGHTALYWYRQSLGQGLEFLIYFQGNSAPDKSGLPSDRFSAERTGGSVSTLTIQRTQQEDSAVYLCASSPRGGLSYEQYFGPGTRLTVT.

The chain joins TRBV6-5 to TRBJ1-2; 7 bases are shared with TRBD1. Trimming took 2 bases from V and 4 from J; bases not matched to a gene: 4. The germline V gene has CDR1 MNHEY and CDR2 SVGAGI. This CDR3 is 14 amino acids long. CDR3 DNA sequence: TGTGCCAGCAGTTACACAGGGGAGGCCTATGGCTACACCTTC. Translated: CASSYTGEAYGYTF.

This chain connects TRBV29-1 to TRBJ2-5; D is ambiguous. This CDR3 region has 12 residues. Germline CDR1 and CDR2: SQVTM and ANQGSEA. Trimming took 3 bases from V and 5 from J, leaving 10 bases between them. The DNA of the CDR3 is TGCAGCGTTGAGAGGCAGGTTGAGACCCAGTACTTC. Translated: CSVERQVETQYF.

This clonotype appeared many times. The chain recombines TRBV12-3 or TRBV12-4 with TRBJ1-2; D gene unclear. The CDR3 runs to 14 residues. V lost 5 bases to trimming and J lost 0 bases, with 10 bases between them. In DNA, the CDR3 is TGTGCCAGCAGTCCCGGGCCCGCTAACTATGGCTACACCTTC. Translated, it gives CASSPGPANYGYTF.

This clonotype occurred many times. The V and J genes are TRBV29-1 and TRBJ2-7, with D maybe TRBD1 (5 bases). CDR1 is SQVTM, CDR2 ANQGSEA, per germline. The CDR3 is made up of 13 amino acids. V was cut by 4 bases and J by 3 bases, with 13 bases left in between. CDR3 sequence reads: CSVVGLTFYEQYF. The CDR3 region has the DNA TGCAGCGTTGTGGGGCTTACCTTCTACGAGCAGTACTTC.

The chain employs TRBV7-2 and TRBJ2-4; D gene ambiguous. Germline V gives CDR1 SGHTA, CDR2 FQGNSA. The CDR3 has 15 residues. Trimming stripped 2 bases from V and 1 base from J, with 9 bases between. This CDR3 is CASSLPLGAKNIQYF. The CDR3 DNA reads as TGTGCCAGCAGCTTACCCTTGGGGGCCAAAAACATTCAGTACTTC.

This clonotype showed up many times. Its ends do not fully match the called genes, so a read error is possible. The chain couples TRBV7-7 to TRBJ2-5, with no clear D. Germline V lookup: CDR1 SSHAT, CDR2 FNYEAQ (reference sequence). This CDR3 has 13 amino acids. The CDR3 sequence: CASSLEPGKTQYF. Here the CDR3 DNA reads TGTGCTAGCAGCTTAGAACCTGGGAAGACCCAGTACTTC.